This entry lists 12 T cell receptor beta chains sequenced from one sample in a study of blood T cell repertoires in COVID-19. Using immunoSEQ multiplex PCR, the repertoire was profiled, and TCRdb retains in-frame clones only, with some absent. The table lists more than 65,000 clones, 80% to 85% of them singletons. Specimen: peripheral blood. The source of these receptors is an elderly woman with acute or convalescent COVID-19.

The chain employs TRBV5-4 and TRBJ2-1, with 11 bases lining up with TRBD1. Unmatched junction bases numbered 10, after V lost 4 bases and J lost 7 bases. Germline assignment: CDR1 SGHNT and CDR2 YYREEE (reference sequence). The CDR3 spans 16 residues. CDR3 sequence reads: CASSRGRGQGANEQFF. The CDR3 bases are TGTGCCAGCAGCCGGGGGAGAGGACAGGGGGCGAATGAGCAGTTCTTC. The variable domain in full, with the rest retrieved from reference TRBV5-4 and TRBJ2-1, is ETGVTQSPTHLIKTRGQQVTLRCSSQSGHNTVSWYQQALGQGPQFIFQYYREEENGRGNFPPRFSGLQFPNYSSELNVNALELDDSALYLCASSRGRGQGANEQFFGPGTRLTVL.

This clone was recorded once. The genes are TRBV5-1 and TRBJ2-5; the D is unclear. CDR3 length: 14 residues. In germline, CDR1 is SGHRS, CDR2 YFSETQ. V was clipped by 2 bases and J by 1 base, with 9 bases between them. CDR3: CASSFLSVQETQYF. The CDR3 DNA follows: TGCGCCAGCAGCTTCCTCTCAGTCCAAGAGACCCAGTACTTC.

The rearrangement uses TRBV19 and TRBJ1-4, with 8 bases lining up with TRBD1. This CDR3 is 14 amino acids long. Germline trimming cut 5 bases from V and 8 bases from J; bases unmatched to any gene: 7. CDR1 is LNHDA and CDR2 is SQIVND in the germline V gene (reference sequence). CDR3 sequence: CASSDRGIREKLFF. In DNA form, the CDR3 reads TGTGCCAGTAGTGACAGGGGAATCCGAGAAAAACTGTTTTTT.

A single count supports this clone. The V gene is TRBV3-1 (or the pseudogene TRBV3-2), the J gene TRBJ1-2, with D unclear. Per the germline V gene, CDR1 is LGHDT and CDR2 is YNNKEL (reference sequence). Trimming removed 1 base from V and 0 bases from J, with 6 bases in between. This CDR3 has 14 amino acids. DNA of the CDR3: TGTGCCAGCAGCCAAGTCTCAGCTAACTATGGCTACACCTTC. It is translated as CASSQVSANYGYTF.

This clone occurred once. The chain joins TRBV2 to TRBJ2-4; 13 nucleotides align to TRBD2. The CDR3 spans 15 residues. The germline V gene has CDR1 SNHLY and CDR2 FYNNEI. V dropped 6 bases and J dropped 8; count of bases not matched to a gene: 7. CDR3 nucleotides: TGTGCCAGCAGGCCTGGGACTAGCGGGGTGCACATTCAGTACTTC. This encodes CASRPGTSGVHIQYF.

The V gene is TRBV7-9, the J gene TRBJ2-1; 7 bases fit TRBD2. The ends lost 1 base at V and 9 bases at J; junction bases unmatched: 6. Looked up from germline, CDR1 is SEHNR and CDR2 is FQNEAQ (reference sequence). The CDR3 covers 14 residues. CDR3 protein: CASSLESPSGEQFF. The CDR3 nucleotides are TGTGCCAGCAGCTTAGAATCTCCTAGCGGTGAGCAGTTCTTC.

The chain combines TRBV3-1 (or the pseudogene TRBV3-2) with TRBJ2-3; 7 nucleotides align to TRBD2. Germline V gene lookup returns CDR1 LGHDT and CDR2 YNNKEL (reference sequence). CDR3 length: 16 amino acids. The J segment lost 1 base and the V segment lost 4 bases, leaving 8 bases of the junction unmatched. The CDR3 is CASSLFSGGGTDTQYF. In nucleotides, the CDR3 is TGTGCCAGCAGCCTCTTCAGTGGGGGGGGCACAGATACGCAGTATTTT.

The chain is built from TRBV19 and TRBJ2-5, with TRBD2 as a possible D gene (5 bases). V was cut by 2 bases and J by 3 bases, with 19 bases left in between. CDR1 LNHDA and CDR2 SQIVND come from the germline V gene (reference sequence). The CDR3 spans 17 residues. The CDR3 DNA sequence: TGTGCCAGTAGTATACCCTCTGGAGGCCCTTGGGAAGAGACCCAGTACTTC. Its translation is CASSIPSGGPWEETQYF.

The rearrangement links TRBV20-1 to TRBJ1-3; D unresolved. Trimming removed 1 base from V and 7 bases from J, with 5 bases in between. Germline CDR1 DFQATT, CDR2 SNEGSKA (reference sequence). The CDR3 length is 11 residues. The CDR3 sequence is CSARGGNTIYF. The CDR3 DNA reads TGCAGTGCTAGAGGCGGGAACACCATATATTTT.

The chain uses TRBV19 and TRBJ2-7; perhaps TRBD2 as D (6 bases). CDR3 size: 15 residues. V dropped 3 bases and J dropped 3 bases, with 15 bases sitting between them. The germline V gene has CDR1 LNHDA and CDR2 SQIVND (reference sequence). In DNA, the CDR3 is TGTGCCAGTAGTATTGAGGCGGGACGAGGCTACGAGCAGTACTTC. Its protein product is CASSIEAGRGYEQYF.

This chain uses TRBV2 with TRBJ1-4, with D hard to call. Per germline, CDR1 SNHLY and CDR2 FYNNEI. The V end was cut by 0 bases, the J end by 9 bases, with 17 bases between. CDR3 length: 16 amino acids. CDR3 nucleotide sequence: TGTGCCAGCAGTGAAGCGCTTGACGCAATGGGCCAAAAACTGTTTTTT. This sequence encodes CASSEALDAMGQKLFF.

V and J are TRBV28 and TRBJ1-4, with 10 bases matching TRBD1. Per germline, CDR1 MDHEN and CDR2 SYDVKM. V dropped 1 base and J dropped 6; count of bases not matched to a gene: 5. There are 16 residues in the CDR3. CDR3 DNA sequence: TGTGCCAGCAGTTTATCGCTGGGGACAGGGGATGAAAAACTGTTTTTT. Its translation: CASSLSLGTGDEKLFF.